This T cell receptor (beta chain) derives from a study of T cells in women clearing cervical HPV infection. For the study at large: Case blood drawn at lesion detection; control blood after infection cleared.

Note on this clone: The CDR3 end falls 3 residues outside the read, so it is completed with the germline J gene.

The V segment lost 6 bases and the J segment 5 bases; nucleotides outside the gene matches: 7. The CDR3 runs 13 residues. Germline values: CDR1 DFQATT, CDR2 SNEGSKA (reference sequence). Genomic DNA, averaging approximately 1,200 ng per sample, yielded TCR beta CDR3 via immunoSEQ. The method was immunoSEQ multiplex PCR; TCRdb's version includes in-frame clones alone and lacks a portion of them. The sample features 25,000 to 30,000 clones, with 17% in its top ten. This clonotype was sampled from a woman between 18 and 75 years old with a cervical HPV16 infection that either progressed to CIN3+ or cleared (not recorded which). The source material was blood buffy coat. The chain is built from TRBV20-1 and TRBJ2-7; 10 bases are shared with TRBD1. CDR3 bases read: TGCAGTGCGGACAGGGGGGTTGGCCACGAG. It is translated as CSADRGVGHE. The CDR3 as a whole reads CSADRGVGHEQYF.